This TCR beta chain is from a study of shared clonotypes between healthy human individuals. Study overall: CD4 naive and CD4 memory each took three plates per donor, while CD8 naive took two and CD8 memory one.

CD4+ cell separation produced CD45RA+ naive and CD45RA-negative memory subsets. General study points: Naive subsets, compared against memory subsets, generally had larger estimated richness values.

Regarding this clone: Its antigen is not identified.

This CDR3 comprises 14 residues. The germline V gene has CDR1 MNHNY and CDR2 SVGAGI (reference sequence). The V gene lost 5 bases and the J gene lost 3 bases, with 14 bases spanning the gap. Profiling relied on immunoSEQ multiplex PCR, and the TCRdb table lists in-frame clones only, not all of them. The data hold around 980,000 clones, with approximately 80% observed a single time. This clonotype was sampled from a man aged 18 to 29 in good health. Some clones in this sample may be carry-over from other donors' samples. The chain carries TRBV6-6 and TRBJ2-7; D is possibly TRBD1 (5 bases). Sequencing used memory CD4+ T cells from PBMCs. Subset meaning: CD45RA-negative fraction. The CDR3 DNA sequence: TGTGCCAGCAGTAAACTGCAGGGCGTCTACGAGCAGTACTTC. Protein sequence: CASSKLQGVYEQYF.